This passage covers 10 T cell receptor beta chains from one sample sequenced in a study of cytotoxic CD8 clonotypes in ibrutinib-treated CLL. Clones were sequenced by immunoSEQ multiplex PCR, and TCRdb holds only the in-frame ones, with some missing. This sample has roughly 180,000 clones, with 70% to 85% found just once. The sequencing used PBMCs, collected after 24 months of ibrutinib treatment. Receptors originate from a human donor with chronic lymphocytic leukemia.

The chain employs TRBV15 and TRBJ2-1; 7 bases align to TRBD2. J lost 9 bases, V lost 0 bases, and 17 bases had no gene match. The CDR3 has 18 residues. The V gene's germline CDR1 is LNHNV and CDR2 YYDKDF (reference sequence). This chain's CDR3 is CATSRDLGELAAAGEQFF. In nucleotides, the CDR3 is TGTGCCACCAGCAGAGATCTGGGAGAGCTAGCGGCTGCAGGTGAGCAGTTCTTC. Using reference TRBV15 and TRBJ2-1 for the parts outside the CDR3, the full variable domain is DAMVIQNPRYQVTQFGKPVTLSCSQTLNHNVMYWYQQKSSQAPKLLFHYYDKDFNNEADTPDNFQSRRPNTSFCFLDIRSPGLGDTAMYLCATSRDLGELAAAGEQFFGPGTRLTVL.

The chain couples TRBV30 to TRBJ2-5, with D uncertain. Trimming removed 5 bases from V and 3 bases from J, with 4 bases in between. Germline-derived CDR1 and CDR2 are GTSNPN and SVGIG (reference sequence). The CDR3 runs to 10 residues. DNA of the CDR3: TGTGCCTGGGGGGAAGAGACCCAGTACTTC. It yields the protein CAWGEETQYF.

This sequence joins TRBV7-2 and TRBJ1-2; the D is unclear. The CDR3 extends over 14 amino acids. V was pared by 5 bases and J by 4 bases, with 14 bases between. Germline CDR1 and CDR2: SGHTA and FQGNSA. CDR3 nucleotides: TGTGCCAGCAGCCCTCGAGTGGAGACCTATGGCTACACCTTC. Its translation is CASSPRVETYGYTF.

Of note for this clone: In the same sample, other DNA sequences code for this CDR3. The V and J genes are TRBV7-9 and TRBJ1-1; a possible D gene is TRBD1 (5 bases). V lost 5 bases, J lost 1 base, and 8 bases lay in between. The CDR3 covers 13 residues. CDR1 is SEHNR and CDR2 is FQNEAQ in the germline V gene (reference sequence). As DNA, the CDR3 is TGTGCCAGCAGCCTCCAGGGGAACACTGAAGCTTTCTTT. Translating gives CASSLQGNTEAFF.

The J gene is TRBJ1-2, the V gene TRBV27; 7 nucleotides match TRBD1. The CDR3 is 16 residues long. Germline loops: CDR1 MNHEY, CDR2 SMNVEV (reference sequence). J gave up 1 base and V 6 bases, and 11 bases lay outside the gene matches. In DNA, the CDR3 is TGTGCCAGCAGCCGGAGGGGGCTAGGTGTTAACTATGGCTACACCTTC. Its protein product is CASSRRGLGVNYGYTF.

This chain links TRBV29-1 with TRBJ1-2; D is undetermined. The V gene lost 0 bases and the J gene lost 8 bases, with 10 bases spanning the gap. This CDR3 is 12 amino acids long. Germline CDR1 reads SQVTM; CDR2 reads ANQGSEA. This chain's CDR3 is CSVEDRPKGYTF. The CDR3 bases are TGCAGCGTTGAAGATCGTCCCAAGGGCTACACCTTC.

This clone was picked up a small number of times. An end of the junction differs from the germline gene, which may be a read error. The rearrangement uses TRBV6-1 and TRBJ1-4, with D perhaps TRBD1 (5 bases). This CDR3 region has 9 residues. CDR1 MNHNS and CDR2 SASEGT come from the germline V gene. This CDR3 reads CASGAGQAF. DNA for the CDR3: TGTGCCAGCGGCGCAGGGCAGGCCTTT.

The chain uses TRBV5-6 and TRBJ1-1; D is undetermined. The V end lost 4 bases, the J end lost 0 bases, and 16 bases lay between the germline ends. The germline gives CDR1 SGHDT, CDR2 YYEEEE. The CDR3 spans 16 residues. The CDR3 sequence is CASSLNIWTVNTEAFF. The DNA for the CDR3 is TGTGCCAGCAGCCTAAATATTTGGACTGTGAACACTGAAGCTTTCTTT.

This chain connects TRBV7-9 to TRBJ1-1, with 9 bases matching TRBD1. J was trimmed by 4 bases and V by 4 bases; bases with no gene match: 7. The CDR3 totals 15 residues. Germline CDR1 SEHNR, CDR2 FQNEAQ (reference sequence). CDR3 sequence: CASSSRQGDITEAFF. The CDR3 bases are TGTGCCAGCAGCTCACGACAGGGGGATATCACTGAAGCTTTCTTT.

The rearrangement links TRBV6-1 to TRBJ2-5; TRBD1 aligns across 9 bases. CDR3 length equals 15 residues. In germline, CDR1 is MNHNS, CDR2 SASEGT. J gave up 7 bases and V 1 base, and 7 bases lay outside the gene matches. CDR3 nucleotides: TGTGCCAGCAGTGAAGGGGGACAGGGTATTGGGACCCAGTACTTC. Translated: CASSEGGQGIGTQYF.